This is a list of T cell receptor beta chains from one sample in a study of OX40 agonist ivuxolimab in advanced cancers. The protocol was immunoSEQ multiplex PCR, while the TCRdb copy is restricted to in-frame clones and leaves out a portion. This table holds tens of thousands of clones, approximately 90% found once. Sample: CD4+ or CD8+ T cells sorted from blood, taken in a trial of the OX40 agonist ivuxolimab. The receptors were sampled from an adult with an advanced solid tumor such as melanoma, head and neck, liver or kidney cancer. Each CDR3 is given with its conserved first and last residue. The order of the fields is D gene, V gene, J gene, clone size, CDR3 protein, CDR3 DNA. A D gene is named only where the DNA matches it firmly. The size entry is marked missing in some rows and otherwise reads once, few, many or a size class.

>.|TRBV5-6|TRBJ2-3|.
CASSLVDTQYF
TGTGCCAGCAGCTTGGTAGATACGCAGTATTTT
>.|TRBV2|TRBJ1-5|.
CASGSEGNQPQHF
TGTGCCAGCGGGAGTGAGGGCAATCAGCCCCAGCATTTT
>.|TRBV12-5|TRBJ1-2|.
CASGLDADIRYGYTF
TGTGCTAGTGGTTTGGACGCGGACATAAGATATGGCTACACCTTC
>.|TRBV4-1|TRBJ2-7|.
CASSQERTGQPYEQYF
TGCGCCAGCAGCCAAGAACGAACAGGGCAGCCCTACGAGCAGTACTTC
>TRBD1|TRBV29-1|TRBJ2-7|.
CSVHRQGANEQYF
TGCAGCGTTCATCGACAGGGGGCCAACGAGCAGTACTTC
>.|TRBV2|TRBJ2-5|.
CASCGGGYTQETQYF
TGTGCCAGCTGCGGCGGGGGCTACACACAAGAGACCCAGTACTTC
>.|TRBV14|TRBJ1-4|.
CASSHGRINEKLFF
TGTGCCAGCAGCCATGGTCGGATTAATGAAAAACTGTTTTTT
>TRBD2|TRBV7-3|TRBJ2-1|once
CASSSRLAGGPHSYNEQFF
TGTGCCAGCAGCTCAAGACTAGCGGGGGGGCCCCACTCCTACAATGAGCAGTTCTTC
>.|TRBV12-2|TRBJ2-1|.
CASRFRTRLGQFF
TGTGCAAGTCGCTTCCGGACCCGACTGGGGCAGTTCTTC
>.|TRBV9|TRBJ1-5|.
CASPGQGKYSNQPQHF
TGTGCCAGCCCGGGGCAGGGGAAGTATAGCAATCAGCCCCAGCATTTT
>.|TRBV13|TRBJ2-3|.
CASSLKKGDTQYF
TGTGCCAGCAGCTTAAAAAAAGGAGATACGCAGTATTTT
>.|TRBV11-3|TRBJ2-7|.
CASSFLGHERVYEQYF
TGTGCCAGCAGCTTCCTTGGCCACGAACGGGTCTACGAGCAGTACTTC
>.|TRBV7-8|TRBJ1-5|.
CASSLVGQPQHF
TGTGCCAGCAGCTTAGTCGGCCAGCCCCAGCATTTT
>.|TRBV7-2|TRBJ2-1|.
CASSKSGTRYNEQFF
TGTGCCAGCAGCAAATCCGGGACTCGCTACAATGAGCAGTTCTTC
>.|TRBV7-9|TRBJ1-1|.
CASSQANTEAFF
TGTGCCAGCAGCCAAGCGAACACTGAAGCTTTCTTT
>.|TRBV4-1|TRBJ2-2|.
CASSQSVGGTGELFF
TGCGCCAGCAGCCAAAGCGTAGGGGGCACCGGGGAGCTGTTTTTT
>TRBD1|TRBV19|TRBJ1-2|.
CASTDRGQGYTF
TGTGCCAGTACCGACAGGGGGCAAGGCTACACCTTC
>.|TRBV5-1|TRBJ1-3|many
CASSPLAGPGSGNTIYF
TGCGCCAGCAGCCCCCTAGCCGGCCCGGGCTCTGGAAACACCATATATTTT
>TRBD1|TRBV6-1|TRBJ1-5|few
CASSDGVDQGGVRNQPQHF
TGTGCCAGCAGTGATGGAGTGGACCAGGGGGGAGTTCGGAATCAGCCCCAGCATTTT
>TRBD1|TRBV9|TRBJ2-2|.
CASSVDPQGANTGELFF
TGTGCCAGCAGCGTAGATCCCCAGGGGGCGAACACCGGGGAGCTGTTTTTT
>.|TRBV5-1|TRBJ1-2|.
CASSLEQGGIYGYTF
TGCGCCAGCAGCTTGGAACAGGGAGGGATCTATGGCTACACCTTC
>.|TRBV15|TRBJ1-5|.
CATSRDWGDQPQHF
TGTGCCACCAGCAGAGATTGGGGGGATCAGCCCCAGCATTTT
>TRBD1|TRBV18|TRBJ2-2|.
CASSLGQGRTGELFF
TGTGCCAGCTCACTGGGACAGGGCCGCACCGGGGAGCTGTTTTTT
>.|TRBV27|TRBJ1-3|.
CASSELASGNTIYF
TGTGCCAGCAGTGAATTAGCCTCTGGAAACACCATATATTTT
>TRBD1|TRBV9|TRBJ2-5|.
CASSAGTGTEETQYF
TGTGCCAGCAGCGCCGGGACAGGGACCGAAGAGACCCAGTACTTC
>.|TRBV9|TRBJ2-1|.
CASSMGVRLNEQFF
TGTGCCAGCAGCATGGGTGTAAGGCTCAATGAGCAGTTCTTC
>.|TRBV9|TRBJ1-1|.
CASSGLLNTEAFF
TGTGCCAGCAGCGGACTCCTGAACACTGAAGCTTTCTTT
>.|TRBV5-4|TRBJ2-3|.
CASSLEGRITDTQYF
TGTGCCAGCAGCTTGGAAGGACGAATCACAGATACGCAGTATTTT